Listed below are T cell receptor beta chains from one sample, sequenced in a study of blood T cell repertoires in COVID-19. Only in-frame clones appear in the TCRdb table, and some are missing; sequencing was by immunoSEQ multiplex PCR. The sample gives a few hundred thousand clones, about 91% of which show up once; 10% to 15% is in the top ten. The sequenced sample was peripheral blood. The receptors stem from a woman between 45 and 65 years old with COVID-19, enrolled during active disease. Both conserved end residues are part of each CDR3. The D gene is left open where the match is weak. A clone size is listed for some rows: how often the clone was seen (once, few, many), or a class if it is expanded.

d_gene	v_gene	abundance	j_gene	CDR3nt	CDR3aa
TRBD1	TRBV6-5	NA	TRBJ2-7	TGTGCCAGCAGTTACTCACAGGGGTCCTACGAGCAGTACTTC	CASSYSQGSYEQYF
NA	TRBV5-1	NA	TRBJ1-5	TGCGCCAGCAGCTTGTACAGGGATCAGCCCCAGCATTTT	CASSLYRDQPQHF
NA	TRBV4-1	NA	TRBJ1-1	TGCGCCAGCAGCCCGCGGGAGTGGAACACTGAAGCTTTCTTT	CASSPREWNTEAFF
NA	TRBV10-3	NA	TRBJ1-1	TGTGCCACCGTAGGGGCAGGGATGAACACTGAAGCTTTCTTT	CATVGAGMNTEAFF
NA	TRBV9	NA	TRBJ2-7	TGTGCCAGCACCTACTCCTACGAGCAGTACTTC	CASTYSYEQYF
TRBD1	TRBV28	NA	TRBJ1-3	TGTGCCAGCAGTTTGGGACAGGCTGGAAACACCATATATTTT	CASSLGQAGNTIYF
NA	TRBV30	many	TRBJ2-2	TGTGCCTGGAGTAGAAGGGGGTCTCAAGGGGAGCTGTTTTTT	CAWSRRGSQGELFF
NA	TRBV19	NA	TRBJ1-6	TGTGCCAGTAGTACCCGCACACCTAATTCACCCCTCCACTTT	CASSTRTPNSPLHF
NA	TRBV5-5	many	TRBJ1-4	TGTGCCAGCAGCTTGGGAGGAAATGAAAAACTGTTTTTT	CASSLGGNEKLFF
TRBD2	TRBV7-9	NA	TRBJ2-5	TGTGCCGGGACTAGCGGGGGGCAACAAGAGACCCAGTACTTC	CAGTSGGQQETQYF
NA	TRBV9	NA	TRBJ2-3	TGTGCCAGCAGCGGGCACACAGATACGCAGTATTTT	CASSGHTDTQYF
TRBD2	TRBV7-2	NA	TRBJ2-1	TGTGCCAGCAGCTTAAGGACTAGCGGCTACAATGAGCAGTTCTTC	CASSLRTSGYNEQFF
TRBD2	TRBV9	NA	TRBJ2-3	TGTGCCAGCAGCGTAGACCGGACTAGCGGGGACGTGCAGCAGTATTTT	CASSVDRTSGDVQQYF
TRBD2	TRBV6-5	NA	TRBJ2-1	TGTGCCAGCAGTTACGGCGGGGGGTACAACAATGAGCAGTTCTTC	CASSYGGGYNNEQFF
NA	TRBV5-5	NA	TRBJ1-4	TGTGCCAGCAGCTTGAACAGTGGTGAAAAACTGTTTTTT	CASSLNSGEKLFF
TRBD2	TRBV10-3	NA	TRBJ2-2	TGTGCCATCAGTGGGCTAGCGGGGGAGGACACCGGGGAGCTGTTTTTT	CAISGLAGEDTGELFF
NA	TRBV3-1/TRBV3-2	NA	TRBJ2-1	TGTGCCAGCACCACGGACTCTAGCTCCTACAATGAGCAGTTCTTC	CASTTDSSSYNEQFF
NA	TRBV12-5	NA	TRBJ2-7	TGTGCTAGTGGTTTGGAGGGGTACGAGCAGTACTTC	CASGLEGYEQYF
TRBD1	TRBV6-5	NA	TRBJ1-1	TGTGCCAGCAGTTACTCCTTACAGGGGACCACTGAAGCTTTCTTT	CASSYSLQGTTEAFF
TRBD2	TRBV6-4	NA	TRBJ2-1	TGTGCCAGCAGTGAACTAGCGGGTTTTACTGGGCAGTTCTTC	CASSELAGFTGQFF
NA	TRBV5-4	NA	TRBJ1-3	TGTGCCACTCAAGGGGGAATCTCTGGAAACACCATATATTTT	CATQGGISGNTIYF
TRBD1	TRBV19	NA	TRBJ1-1	TGTGCCAGTAGTCTCAACAGGGGGGACACTGAAGCTTTCTTT	CASSLNRGDTEAFF
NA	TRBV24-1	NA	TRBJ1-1	TGTGCCACCAGTATAGGGGGTAAAGACACTGAAGCTTTCTTT	CATSIGGKDTEAFF
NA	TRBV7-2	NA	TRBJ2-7	TGTGCCAGCAGCCCCGGGGTAACCTACGAGCAGTACTTC	CASSPGVTYEQYF
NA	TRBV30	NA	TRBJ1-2	TGTGCCTGGAGTGTAGGCAGGCATGGCTACACCTTC	CAWSVGRHGYTF
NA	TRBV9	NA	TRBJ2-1	TGTGCCAGCAGCATCACTAGCGAGCAGTTCTTC	CASSITSEQFF
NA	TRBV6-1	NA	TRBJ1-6	TGTGCCAGCAGTGAATGGAAGGAGAGCTCCTATAATTCACCCCTCCACTTT	CASSEWKESSYNSPLHF
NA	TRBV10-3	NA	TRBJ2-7	TGTGCCATCCGAGGGGACACTCAGGGGACCTACGAGCAGTACTTC	CAIRGDTQGTYEQYF
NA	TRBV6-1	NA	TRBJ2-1	TGTGCCAGCAGTGAAGTTAGTTTGTACAATGAGCAGTTCTTC	CASSEVSLYNEQFF
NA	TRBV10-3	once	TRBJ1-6	TGTGCCATCAAGGGGGAAGGCAATTCACCCCTCCACTTT	CAIKGEGNSPLHF
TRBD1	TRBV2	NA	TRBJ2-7	TGTGCCAGCAGCTATAGGACAGGGGGCTTCTACGAGCAGTACTTC	CASSYRTGGFYEQYF
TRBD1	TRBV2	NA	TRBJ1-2	TGTGCCAGCAGGACTTGGACTAGGGACAGGGGTGCCTATGGCTACACCTTC	CASRTWTRDRGAYGYTF
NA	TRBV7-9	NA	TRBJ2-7	TGTGCCAGCAGAGTGCGGGGGCGACTTTACGAGCAGTACTTC	CASRVRGRLYEQYF
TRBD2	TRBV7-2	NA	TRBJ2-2	TGTGCCAGCAGCTCAGCTAGCGGGGTCGGGGAGCTGTTTTTT	CASSSASGVGELFF
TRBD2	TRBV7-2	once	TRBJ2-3	TGTGCCAGCAGACTGACTAGCGGGGCGCACACAGATACGCAGTATTTT	CASRLTSGAHTDTQYF
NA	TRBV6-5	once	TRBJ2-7	TGTGCCAGCAGTCGTACCGACACTTTCGGAGAGCAGTACTTC	CASSRTDTFGEQYF
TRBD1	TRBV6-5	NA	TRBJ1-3	TGTGCCAGCAGGGGGACAGGGATAAACACCATATATTTT	CASRGTGINTIYF
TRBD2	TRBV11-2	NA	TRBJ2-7	TGTGCCAGCAGCTTTTTTCTTTCGACATTCGGTTCCGGCGGGGGCGAGCAGTACTTC	CASSFFLSTFGSGGGEQYF
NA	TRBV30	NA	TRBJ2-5	TGTGCCTGGAGTGTGCGGACAGCGGAGACCCAGTACTTC	CAWSVRTAETQYF
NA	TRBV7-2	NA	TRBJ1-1	TGTGCCAGCAGCTTATCGGGGAACACTGAAGCTTTCTTT	CASSLSGNTEAFF
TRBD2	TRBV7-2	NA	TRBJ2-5	TGTGCCAGCAGCTTAGTTGGCGGGGGTCTAAAGGGGACCCAGTACTTC	CASSLVGGGLKGTQYF
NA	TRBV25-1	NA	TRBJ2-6	TGTGCCAGCATCCGCTCTGGCTCAGGGGCCAACGTCCTGACTTTC	CASIRSGSGANVLTF
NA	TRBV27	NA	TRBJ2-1	TGTGCCAGCAGTTTAGCGGGGTCGGTCTCGAGGAACAATGAGCAGTTCTTC	CASSLAGSVSRNNEQFF
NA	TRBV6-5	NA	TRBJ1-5	TGTGCCAGCAGATCCGGAGAATATAGCAATCAGCCCCAGCATTTT	CASRSGEYSNQPQHF
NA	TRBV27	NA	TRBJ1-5	TGTGCCAGCAGTCTCTCGCGGGGGATAGGGCAGCCCCAGCATTTT	CASSLSRGIGQPQHF
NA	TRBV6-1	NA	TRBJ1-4	TGTGCCAGCAGTGACCCGGGGAGAACTAATGAAAAACTGTTTTTT	CASSDPGRTNEKLFF
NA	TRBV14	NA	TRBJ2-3	TGTGCCAGCAGCCAAGGTACTAGCACAGATACGCAGTATTTT	CASSQGTSTDTQYF
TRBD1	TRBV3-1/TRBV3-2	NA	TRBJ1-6	TGTGCCAGCAGCGACAGGGGAGATAATTCACCCCTCCACTTT	CASSDRGDNSPLHF
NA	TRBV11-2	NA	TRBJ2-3	TGTGCCAGCAGCTTAGATCGAGGCGGGGGCCTGACGCAGTATTTT	CASSLDRGGGLTQYF
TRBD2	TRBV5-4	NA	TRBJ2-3	TGTGCCAGCAGCTTCGCGGGGGGTCCCACAGATACGCAGTATTTT	CASSFAGGPTDTQYF